The 8 T cell receptor beta chains in this list originate from one sample, sequenced in a study of OX40 agonist ivuxolimab in advanced cancers. The data were produced by immunoSEQ multiplex PCR, yet TCRdb's version contains in-frame clones alone and is incomplete. The repertoire holds approximately 70,000 clones, with under 95% as singletons. This sample comprised CD4+ or CD8+ T cells sorted from blood, obtained in a trial of the OX40 agonist ivuxolimab. Receptors originate from an adult with an advanced solid tumor such as melanoma, head and neck, liver or kidney cancer.

This chain connects TRBV4-2 to TRBJ1-5; D is possibly TRBD1 (5 bases). V shed 0 bases and J shed 3 bases, with 12 bases lying between them. The CDR3 extends over 16 amino acids. CDR1 is LGHNA and CDR2 is YNFKEQ in the germline V gene. Here the CDR3 reads CASSQEDTIDNQPQHF. The CDR3 nucleotides read TGTGCCAGCAGCCAAGAGGACACAATCGACAATCAGCCCCAGCATTTT.

This chain uses TRBV7-9 with TRBJ2-1; D not resolved. Deletions cut 1 base from V and 0 bases from J, with 4 bases between. From germline, CDR1 is SEHNR and CDR2 FQNEAQ (reference sequence). The CDR3 covers 14 residues. The CDR3 DNA is TGTGCCAGCAGCTTAGGGTACTCCTACAATGAGCAGTTCTTC. It translates to CASSLGYSYNEQFF. The full variable domain, in which reference TRBV7-9 and TRBJ2-1 provide the parts outside the CDR3, is DTGVSQNPRHKITKRGQNVTFRCDPISEHNRLYWYRQTLGQGPEFLTYFQNEAQLEKSRLLSDRFSAERPKGSFSTLEIQRTEQGDSAMYLCASSLGYSYNEQFFGPGTRLTVL.

The count of this clone is one. CDR3 sequence (DNA): TGTGCCTGGAGTGTACCCGGGACTTCAGTTGTAGATACGCAGTATTTT. This gives the protein CAWSVPGTSVVDTQYF. The genes are TRBV30 and TRBJ2-3, with D possibly being TRBD2 (6 bases). CDR1 and CDR2 (germline): GTSNPN, SVGIG (reference sequence). V shed 0 bases and J shed 5 bases, with 18 bases lying between them. The CDR3 has 16 residues. Combining the CDR3 with reference TRBV30 and TRBJ2-3 gives the whole variable domain SQTIHQWPATLVQPVGSPLSLECTVEGTSNPNLYWYRQAAGRGLQLLFYSVGIGQISSEVPQNLSASRPQDRQFILSSKKLLLSDSGFYLCAWSVPGTSVVDTQYFGPGTRLTVL.

Concerning this clone: This sample also contains other DNA sequences that code for the same CDR3. The chain carries TRBV4-3 and TRBJ2-7; D remains unclear. Germline V gene lookup returns CDR1 LGHNA and CDR2 YSLEER. The ends were cut back, 0 bases at V and 2 bases at J, with 5 bases in the middle. There are 13 residues in the CDR3. This CDR3 is CASSQDRAYEQYF. The CDR3 bases are TGCGCCAGCAGCCAAGATAGAGCCTACGAGCAGTACTTC.

Only one count was recorded for this clone. The genes are TRBV10-3 and TRBJ2-3; D is perhaps TRBD2 (5 bases). Per the germline V gene, CDR1 is ENHRY and CDR2 is SYGVKD. Trimming removed 4 bases from V and 2 bases from J, with 13 bases in between. The CDR3 runs 15 residues. CDR3 nucleotide sequence: TGTGCCATCAGTGCAGACTACTTACCCACAGATACGCAGTATTTT. This encodes CAISADYLPTDTQYF.

V and J are TRBV28 and TRBJ2-5; TRBD1 aligns across 11 bases. V dropped 6 bases and J dropped 0; count of bases not matched to a gene: 6. The CDR3 is 16 residues long. Germline V gives CDR1 MDHEN, CDR2 SYDVKM. CDR3 protein: CASRPGTGGYQETQYF. The CDR3 DNA reads TGTGCCAGCAGACCCGGGACAGGGGGTTACCAAGAGACCCAGTACTTC.

The chain carries TRBV4-1 and TRBJ1-4; D perhaps matches TRBD1 (5 bases). CDR1 MGHRA and CDR2 YSYEKL come from the germline V gene. The germline V and J ends were trimmed by 4 bases and 6 bases, with 15 bases remaining between them. This CDR3 comprises 15 residues. CDR3 protein: CASSPKGVTDEKLFF. In DNA, the CDR3 is TGCGCCAGCAGCCCGAAAGGGGTGACAGATGAAAAACTGTTTTTT.

The gene calls are TRBV19 and TRBJ1-3, with 7 bases aligning to TRBD1. V dropped 3 bases and J dropped 0; count of bases not matched to a gene: 2. This CDR3 contains 15 residues. Germline V CDR1 and CDR2: LNHDA, SQIVND (reference sequence). The CDR3 is CASSITGDSGNTIYF. The CDR3 DNA follows: TGTGCCAGTAGTATCACAGGGGACTCTGGAAACACCATATATTTT.